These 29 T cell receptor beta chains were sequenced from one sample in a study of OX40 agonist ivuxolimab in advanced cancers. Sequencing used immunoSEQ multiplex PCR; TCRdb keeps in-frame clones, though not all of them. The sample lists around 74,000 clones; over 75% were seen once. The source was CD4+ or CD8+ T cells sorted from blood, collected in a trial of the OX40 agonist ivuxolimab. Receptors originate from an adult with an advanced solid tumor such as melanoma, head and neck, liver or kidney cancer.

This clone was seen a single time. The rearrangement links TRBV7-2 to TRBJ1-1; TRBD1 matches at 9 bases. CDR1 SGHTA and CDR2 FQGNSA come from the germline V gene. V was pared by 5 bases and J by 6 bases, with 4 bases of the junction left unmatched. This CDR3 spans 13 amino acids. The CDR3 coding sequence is TGTGCCAGCAGCCCAAGGACAGGGGCTGAAGCTTTCTTT. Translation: CASSPRTGAEAFF.

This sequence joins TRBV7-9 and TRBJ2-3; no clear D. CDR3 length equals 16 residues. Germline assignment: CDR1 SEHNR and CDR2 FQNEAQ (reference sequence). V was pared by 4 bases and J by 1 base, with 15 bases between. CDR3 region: CASSSTKRRRTDTQYF. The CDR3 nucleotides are TGTGCCAGCAGCTCTACTAAGCGCCGCCGCACAGATACGCAGTATTTT.

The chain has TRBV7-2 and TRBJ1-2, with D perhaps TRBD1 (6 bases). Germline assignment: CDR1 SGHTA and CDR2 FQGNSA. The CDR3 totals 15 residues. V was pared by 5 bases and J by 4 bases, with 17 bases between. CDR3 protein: CASSNWAGGGYGYTF. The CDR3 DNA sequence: TGTGCCAGCAGCAACTGGGCTGGGGGCGGCTATGGCTACACCTTC. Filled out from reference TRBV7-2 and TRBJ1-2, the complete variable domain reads GAGVSQSPSNKVTEKGKDVELRCDPISGHTALYWYRQSLGQGLEFLIYFQGNSAPDKSGLPSDRFSAERTGGSVSTLTIQRTQQEDSAVYLCASSNWAGGGYGYTFGSGTRLTVV.

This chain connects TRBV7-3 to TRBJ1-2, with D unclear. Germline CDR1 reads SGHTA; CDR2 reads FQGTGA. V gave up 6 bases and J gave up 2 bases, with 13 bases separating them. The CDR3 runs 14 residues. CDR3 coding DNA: TGTGCCAGCAGTCCCTCGAGCTTAAACTATGGCTACACCTTC. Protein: CASSPSSLNYGYTF.

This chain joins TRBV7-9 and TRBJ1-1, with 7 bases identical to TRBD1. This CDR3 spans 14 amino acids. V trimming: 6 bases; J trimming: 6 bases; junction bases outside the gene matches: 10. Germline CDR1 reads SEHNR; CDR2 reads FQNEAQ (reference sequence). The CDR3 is CASSYRQGSAEAFF. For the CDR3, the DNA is TGTGCCAGCAGTTACCGACAGGGATCGGCTGAAGCTTTCTTT.

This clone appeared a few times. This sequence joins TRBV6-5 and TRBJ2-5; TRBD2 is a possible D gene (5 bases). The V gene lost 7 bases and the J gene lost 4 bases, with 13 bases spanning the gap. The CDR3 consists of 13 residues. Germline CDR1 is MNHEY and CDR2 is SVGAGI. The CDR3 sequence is CASKAADRETQYF. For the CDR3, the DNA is TGTGCCAGCAAAGCGGCCGATCGAGAGACCCAGTACTTC.

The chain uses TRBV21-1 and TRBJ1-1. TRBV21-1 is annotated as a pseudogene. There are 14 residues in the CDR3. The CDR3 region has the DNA TGTGCCAGCAGAGCAGTCCAGGGAGGCACTGAAGCTTTCTTT. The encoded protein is CASRAVQGGTEAFF.

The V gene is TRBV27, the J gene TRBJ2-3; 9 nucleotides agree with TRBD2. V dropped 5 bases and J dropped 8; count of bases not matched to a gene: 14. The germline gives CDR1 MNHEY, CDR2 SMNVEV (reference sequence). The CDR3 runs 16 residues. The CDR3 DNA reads TGTGCCAGCAGTCTTCCGTTGGCGGGGGGGCGAGGTACGCAGTATTTT. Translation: CASSLPLAGGRGTQYF.

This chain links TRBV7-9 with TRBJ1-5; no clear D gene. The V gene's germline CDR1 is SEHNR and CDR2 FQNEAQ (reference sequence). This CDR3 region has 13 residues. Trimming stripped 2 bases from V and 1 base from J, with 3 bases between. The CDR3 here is CASSLNSNQPQHF. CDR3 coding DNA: TGTGCCAGCAGCTTAAACAGCAATCAGCCCCAGCATTTT.

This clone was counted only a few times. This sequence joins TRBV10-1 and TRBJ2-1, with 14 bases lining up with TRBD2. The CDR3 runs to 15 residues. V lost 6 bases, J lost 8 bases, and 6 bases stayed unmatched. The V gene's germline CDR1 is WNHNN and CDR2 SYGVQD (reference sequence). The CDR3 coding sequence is TGCGCCAGCAGAAGGACTAGCGGGGGGATCGATGAGCAGTTCTTC. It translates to CASRRTSGGIDEQFF.

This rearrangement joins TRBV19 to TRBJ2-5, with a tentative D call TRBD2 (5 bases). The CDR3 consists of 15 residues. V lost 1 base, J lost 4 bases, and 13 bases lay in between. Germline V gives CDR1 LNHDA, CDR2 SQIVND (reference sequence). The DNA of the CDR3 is TGTGCCAGTAGTATAGGCTACTCGGCGGGAGAGACCCAGTACTTC. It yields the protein CASSIGYSAGETQYF.

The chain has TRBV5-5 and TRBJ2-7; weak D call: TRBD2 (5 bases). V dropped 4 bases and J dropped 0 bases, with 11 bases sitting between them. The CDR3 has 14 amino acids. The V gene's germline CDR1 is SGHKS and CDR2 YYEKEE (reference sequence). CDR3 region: CASSQAGNSYEQYF. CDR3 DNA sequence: TGTGCCAGCAGCCAGGCGGGCAACTCCTACGAGCAGTACTTC.

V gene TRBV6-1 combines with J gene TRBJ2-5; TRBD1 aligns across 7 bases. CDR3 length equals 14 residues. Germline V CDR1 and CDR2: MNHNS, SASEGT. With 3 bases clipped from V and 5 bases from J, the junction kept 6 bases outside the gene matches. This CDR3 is CASSDQQGPETQYF. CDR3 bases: TGTGCCAGCAGTGACCAACAGGGGCCGGAGACCCAGTACTTC.

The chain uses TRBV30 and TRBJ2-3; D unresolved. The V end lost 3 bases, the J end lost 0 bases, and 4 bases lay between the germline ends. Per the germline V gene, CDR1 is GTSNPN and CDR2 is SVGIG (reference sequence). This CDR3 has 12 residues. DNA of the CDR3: TGTGCCTGGAGGCAAAGCACAGATACGCAGTATTTT. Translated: CAWRQSTDTQYF.

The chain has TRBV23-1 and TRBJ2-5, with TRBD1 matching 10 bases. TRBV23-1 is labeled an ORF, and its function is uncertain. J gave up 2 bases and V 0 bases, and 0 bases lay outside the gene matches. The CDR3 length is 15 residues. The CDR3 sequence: CASSQSDRGQETQYF. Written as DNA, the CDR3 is TGCGCCAGCAGTCAATCGGACAGGGGGCAAGAGACCCAGTACTTC.

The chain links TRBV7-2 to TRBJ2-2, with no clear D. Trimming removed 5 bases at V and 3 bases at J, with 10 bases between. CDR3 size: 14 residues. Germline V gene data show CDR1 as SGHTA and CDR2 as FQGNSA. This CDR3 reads CASSQSIDTGELFF. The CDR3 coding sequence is TGTGCCAGCAGCCAATCAATCGACACCGGGGAGCTGTTTTTT.

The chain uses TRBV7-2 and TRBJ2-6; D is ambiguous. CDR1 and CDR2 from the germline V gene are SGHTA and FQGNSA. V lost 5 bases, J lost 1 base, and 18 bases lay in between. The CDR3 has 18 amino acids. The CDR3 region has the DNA TGTGCCAGCAGCACATTAAACATCCATCGATCTGGGGCCAACGTCCTGACTTTC. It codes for CASSTLNIHRSGANVLTF.

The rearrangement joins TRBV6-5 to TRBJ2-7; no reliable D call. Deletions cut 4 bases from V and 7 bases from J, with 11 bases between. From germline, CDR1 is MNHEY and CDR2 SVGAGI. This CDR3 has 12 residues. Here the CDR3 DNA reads TGTGCCAGCAGTTTGGTAGGGCGGGAGCAGTACTTC. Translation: CASSLVGREQYF.

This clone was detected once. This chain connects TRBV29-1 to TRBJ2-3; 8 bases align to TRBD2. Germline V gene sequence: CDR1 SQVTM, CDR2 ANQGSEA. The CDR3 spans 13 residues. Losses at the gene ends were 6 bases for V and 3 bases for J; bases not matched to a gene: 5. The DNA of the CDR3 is TGCAGCGTACGGGGGGGCGGGACAGATACGCAGTATTTT. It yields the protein CSVRGGGTDTQYF.

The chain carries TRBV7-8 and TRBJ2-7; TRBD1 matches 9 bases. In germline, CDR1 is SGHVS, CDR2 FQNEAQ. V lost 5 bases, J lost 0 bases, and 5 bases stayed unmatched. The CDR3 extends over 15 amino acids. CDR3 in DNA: TGTGCCAGCAGCGCGCGGACAGGGGCCTCCTACGAGCAGTACTTC. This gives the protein CASSARTGASYEQYF.

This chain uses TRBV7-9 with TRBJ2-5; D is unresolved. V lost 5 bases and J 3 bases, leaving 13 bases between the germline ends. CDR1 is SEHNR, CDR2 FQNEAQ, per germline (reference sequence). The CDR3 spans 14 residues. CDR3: CASSPPFREETQYF. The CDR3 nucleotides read TGTGCCAGCAGCCCCCCTTTCCGGGAAGAGACCCAGTACTTC. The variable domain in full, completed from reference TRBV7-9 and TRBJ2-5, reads DTGVSQNPRHKITKRGQNVTFRCDPISEHNRLYWYRQTLGQGPEFLTYFQNEAQLEKSRLLSDRFSAERPKGSFSTLEIQRTEQGDSAMYLCASSPPFREETQYFGPGTRLLVL.

The CDR3 sequence is CASSSYRGGYYGYTF. DNA for the CDR3: TGTGCCAGCAGCTCCTACAGGGGGGGTTACTATGGCTACACCTTC. The V gene is TRBV7-2, the J gene TRBJ1-2, with 8 positions matching TRBD1. V dropped 4 bases and J dropped 3; count of bases not matched to a gene: 7. The CDR3 spans 15 residues. The germline V gene has CDR1 SGHTA and CDR2 FQGNSA. Using reference TRBV7-2 and TRBJ1-2 for the parts outside the CDR3, the full variable domain is GAGVSQSPSNKVTEKGKDVELRCDPISGHTALYWYRQSLGQGLEFLIYFQGNSAPDKSGLPSDRFSAERTGGSVSTLTIQRTQQEDSAVYLCASSSYRGGYYGYTFGSGTRLTVV.

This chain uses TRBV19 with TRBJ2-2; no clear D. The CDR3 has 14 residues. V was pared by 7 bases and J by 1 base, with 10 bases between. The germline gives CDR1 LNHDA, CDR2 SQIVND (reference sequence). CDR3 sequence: CASTHQLNTGELFF. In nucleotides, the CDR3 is TGTGCCAGTACCCACCAACTGAACACCGGGGAGCTGTTTTTT.

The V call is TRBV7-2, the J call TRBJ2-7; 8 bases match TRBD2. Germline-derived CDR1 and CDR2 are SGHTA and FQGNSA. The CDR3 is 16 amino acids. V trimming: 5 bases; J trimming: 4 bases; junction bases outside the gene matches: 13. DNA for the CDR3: TGTGCCAGCAGCCGCCGGGGGAGCGGGGGTAATTACGAGCAGTACTTC. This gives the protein CASSRRGSGGNYEQYF.

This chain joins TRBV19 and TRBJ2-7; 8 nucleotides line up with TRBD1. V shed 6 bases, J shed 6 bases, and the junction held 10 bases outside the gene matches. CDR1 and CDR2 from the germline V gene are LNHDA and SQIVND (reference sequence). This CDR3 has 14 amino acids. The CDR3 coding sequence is TGTGCCAGTAGGGACCCGGGACAGGCGGCCGAGCAGTACTTC. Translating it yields CASRDPGQAAEQYF.

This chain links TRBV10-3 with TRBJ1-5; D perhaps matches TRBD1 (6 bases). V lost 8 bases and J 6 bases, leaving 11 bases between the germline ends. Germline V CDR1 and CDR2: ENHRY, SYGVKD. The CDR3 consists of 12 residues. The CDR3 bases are TGTGCCATCTACAGGGCATCTCAGCCCCAGCATTTT. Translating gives CAIYRASQPQHF.

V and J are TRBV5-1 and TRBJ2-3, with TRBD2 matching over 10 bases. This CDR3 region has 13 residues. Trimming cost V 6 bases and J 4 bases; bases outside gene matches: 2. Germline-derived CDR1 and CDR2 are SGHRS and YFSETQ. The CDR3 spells CASNLAGADTQYF. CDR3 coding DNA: TGCGCCAGCAATCTAGCGGGGGCAGATACGCAGTATTTT.

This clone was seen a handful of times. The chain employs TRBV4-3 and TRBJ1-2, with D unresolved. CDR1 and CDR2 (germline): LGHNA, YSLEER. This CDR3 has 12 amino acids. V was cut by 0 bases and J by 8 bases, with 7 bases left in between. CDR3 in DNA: TGCGCCAGCAGCCAAGACTTGGGAGGCTACACCTTC. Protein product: CASSQDLGGYTF.

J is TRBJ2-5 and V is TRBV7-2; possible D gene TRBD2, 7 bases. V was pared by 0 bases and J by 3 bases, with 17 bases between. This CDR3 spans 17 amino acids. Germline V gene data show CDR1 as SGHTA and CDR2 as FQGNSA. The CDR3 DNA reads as TGTGCCAGCAGCTTAGCTGCCCCGGGGGGCCTCGAAGAGACCCAGTACTTC. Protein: CASSLAAPGGLEETQYF.